One and the same sample provided the 32 T cell receptor beta chains below, sequenced in a study of blood T cell repertoires in COVID-19. Generated by immunoSEQ multiplex PCR, the TCRdb table keeps only in-frame clones and is missing some. The table records 80,000 or so clones, more than 70% of them present only once. The material sequenced was peripheral blood. The origin of the receptors is a man between 50 and 59 years old with acute or convalescent COVID-19.

This clone was detected a few times. The rearrangement joins TRBV6-2 or TRBV6-3 to TRBJ1-1, with a possible D match to TRBD1 (6 bases). The CDR3 runs 14 residues. V was shortened by 2 bases and J by 1 base, with 8 bases between the two germline ends. Germline values: CDR1 MNHEY, CDR2 SVGEGT. This chain's CDR3 is CASSYTGQNTEAFF. For the CDR3, the DNA is TGTGCCAGCAGTTACACGGGACAGAACACTGAAGCTTTCTTT.

The V and J genes are TRBV19 and TRBJ1-5; 9 bases line up with TRBD1. Germline CDR1 and CDR2: LNHDA and SQIVND (reference sequence). Trimming took 5 bases from V and 2 from J; bases not matched to a gene: 19. The CDR3 is made up of 20 amino acids. The CDR3 reads CASSFPPGQGKRRGNQPQHF. In nucleotides, the CDR3 is TGTGCCAGTAGTTTCCCCCCGGGACAGGGTAAAAGGAGGGGCAATCAGCCCCAGCATTTT.

This clone was seen a handful of times. Other DNA sequences in the same sample also yield this CDR3. This chain joins TRBV7-2 and TRBJ2-2; no clear D gene. Germline loops: CDR1 SGHTA, CDR2 FQGNSA. Trimming pared 3 bases from V and 3 bases from J, leaving 11 bases between. The length of the CDR3 is 15 residues. The chain's CDR3 is CASSFKGRDTGELFF. CDR3 nucleotides: TGTGCCAGCAGCTTCAAAGGCCGGGACACCGGGGAGCTGTTTTTT.

V is TRBV7-2 and J is TRBJ2-3, with TRBD2 identical over 7 bases. The CDR3 consists of 16 residues. V shed 7 bases, J shed 4 bases, and the junction held 14 bases outside the gene matches. Germline V gives CDR1 SGHTA, CDR2 FQGNSA. The CDR3 region has the DNA TGTGCCAGCACCAAATGGGACGCCGGGGGGTCAGATACGCAGTATTTT. As protein: CASTKWDAGGSDTQYF.

The chain combines TRBV9 with TRBJ2-3, with D maybe TRBD2 (5 bases). Germline loops: CDR1 SGDLS, CDR2 YYNGEE. The length of the CDR3 is 15 residues. V lost 3 bases, J lost 4 bases, and 15 bases lay in between. The CDR3 region has the DNA TGTGCCAGCAGCGCATCCCTGGGGAGTGCAGATACGCAGTATTTT. It yields the protein CASSASLGSADTQYF.

The chain has TRBV3-1 (or the pseudogene TRBV3-2) and TRBJ1-2, with unresolved D. CDR1 is LGHDT, CDR2 YNNKEL, per germline (reference sequence). This CDR3 comprises 11 residues. The V and J ends lost 3 bases and 5 bases respectively, with 4 bases between them. In DNA form, the CDR3 reads TGTGCCAGCAGCCACGGGTATGGCTACACCTTC. Protein: CASSHGYGYTF.

The CDR3 sequence is CASSLVWGAYNEQFF. The CDR3 nucleotides are TGTGCCAGCAGCTTAGTGTGGGGGGCCTACAATGAGCAGTTCTTC. The gene calls are TRBV7-2 and TRBJ2-1; D perhaps matches TRBD2 (6 bases). Germline values: CDR1 SGHTA, CDR2 FQGNSA. The CDR3 is 15 amino acids. V gave up 1 base and J gave up 2 bases, with 9 bases separating them.

The chain joins TRBV27 to TRBJ2-1; tentatively, D is TRBD2 (6 bases). This CDR3 has 14 amino acids. Trimming took 2 bases from V and 4 from J, leaving 9 bases between them. Germline V gene data show CDR1 as MNHEY and CDR2 as SMNVEV (reference sequence). This chain's CDR3 is CASSLAGTYNEQFF. Here the CDR3 DNA reads TGTGCCAGCAGTTTAGCGGGGACTTACAATGAGCAGTTCTTC.

The chain couples TRBV2 to TRBJ1-1; a weak D match, TRBD1 (5 bases). The germline CDR1 and CDR2 sequences are SNHLY and FYNNEI. There are 13 residues in the CDR3. The germline V and J ends were trimmed by 7 bases and 4 bases, with 13 bases remaining between them. The CDR3 nucleotides read TGTGCCAGCATATTACAGGCTCCCACTGAAGCTTTCTTT. It is translated as CASILQAPTEAFF.

The chain has TRBV25-1 and TRBJ2-5, with D tentatively TRBD2 (6 bases). CDR1 is MGHDK, CDR2 SYGVNS, per germline. This CDR3 is 11 amino acids long. V was clipped by 9 bases and J by 7 bases, with 12 bases between them. CDR3 bases: TGTGCCAGTCGGGCAGCGGGGACCCAGTACTTC. Amino acid sequence: CASRAAGTQYF.

V is TRBV15 and J is TRBJ2-7; D perhaps matches TRBD1 (6 bases). V was pared by 2 bases and J by 5 bases, with 16 bases between. Per germline, CDR1 LNHNV and CDR2 YYDKDF (reference sequence). The CDR3 spans 15 residues. CDR3: CATSRQMPAGDEQYF. CDR3 DNA: TGTGCCACCAGCAGACAAATGCCGGCAGGGGACGAGCAGTACTTC.

The rearrangement joins TRBV19 to TRBJ2-7; 12 nucleotides match TRBD2. The CDR3 extends over 14 amino acids. Trimming at V came to 6 bases and at J to 7 bases, leaving 7 bases not matched to a gene. Germline V gives CDR1 LNHDA, CDR2 SQIVND (reference sequence). Here the CDR3 reads CASSRLAGDREQYF. The CDR3 DNA is TGTGCCAGTAGCCGACTAGCGGGAGATCGGGAGCAGTACTTC.

The chain recombines TRBV19 with TRBJ1-1; D is unresolved. CDR1 LNHDA and CDR2 SQIVND come from the germline V gene (reference sequence). V lost 6 bases, J lost 1 base, and 15 bases lay in between. CDR3 length: 15 amino acids. The CDR3: CASSLPGGPNTEAFF. The DNA for the CDR3 is TGTGCCAGTAGCCTCCCGGGAGGGCCGAACACTGAAGCTTTCTTT.

A single count supports this clone. The J gene is TRBJ1-5, the V gene TRBV7-8; 8 positions match TRBD1. The V segment lost 4 bases and the J segment 5 bases; nucleotides outside the gene matches: 10. The CDR3 covers 16 residues. The germline CDR1 and CDR2 sequences are SGHVS and FQNEAQ. CDR3 in amino acids: CASSSKDRAGYQPQHF. In nucleotides, the CDR3 is TGTGCCAGCAGCTCGAAGGACAGGGCTGGTTATCAGCCCCAGCATTTT.

As DNA, the CDR3 is TGCAGCGTCGTGACAGGGGCCGCCCGATTGAACACTGAAGCTTTCTTT. It translates to CSVVTGAARLNTEAFF. This rearrangement joins TRBV29-1 to TRBJ1-1, with TRBD1 identical over 8 bases. The CDR3 extends over 16 amino acids. V dropped 6 bases and J dropped 0; count of bases not matched to a gene: 12. Germline CDR1 SQVTM, CDR2 ANQGSEA.

The chain couples TRBV5-1 to TRBJ2-7; D is perhaps TRBD1 (6 bases). The V and J ends lost 3 bases and 2 bases respectively, with 12 bases between them. The CDR3 has 14 amino acids. Germline-derived CDR1 and CDR2 are SGHRS and YFSETQ. CDR3 coding DNA: TGCGCCAGCAGCTGGGGGCTAGCAACCTACGAGCAGTACTTC. Translating it yields CASSWGLATYEQYF.

The gene calls are TRBV4-1 and TRBJ2-3; TRBD1 is a possible D gene (6 bases). Germline CDR1 reads MGHRA; CDR2 reads YSYEKL. The V and J ends lost 4 bases and 2 bases respectively, with 22 bases between them. This CDR3 region has 18 residues. CDR3 bases: TGCGCCAGCAGCCCCCTGGGGGCAACAGTCGACTTCACAGATACGCAGTATTTT. Amino acids: CASSPLGATVDFTDTQYF.

This clone appeared a single time. The genes are TRBV28 and TRBJ1-1; D is uncertain. This CDR3 comprises 14 residues. Trimming took 5 bases from V and 1 from J, leaving 11 bases between them. CDR1 and CDR2 (germline): MDHEN, SYDVKM. The CDR3 sequence is CASSPPDSNTEAFF. The CDR3 bases are TGTGCCAGCAGTCCTCCGGACTCGAACACTGAAGCTTTCTTT.

This rearrangement joins TRBV11-2 to TRBJ2-5; TRBD2 is a possible D gene (5 bases). The length of the CDR3 is 15 residues. Germline V gene lookup returns CDR1 SGHAT and CDR2 FQNNGV. V was cut by 3 bases and J by 1 base, with 12 bases left in between. In DNA form, the CDR3 reads TGTGCCAGCAGCTTTGGGTGGGGAGTCCAAGAGACCCAGTACTTC. It is translated as CASSFGWGVQETQYF.

V gene TRBV28 combines with J gene TRBJ2-1, with TRBD2 identical over 8 bases. The CDR3 is 16 residues long. The trim removed 4 bases at V and 3 bases at J, leaving 8 bases unmatched. Looked up from germline, CDR1 is MDHEN and CDR2 is SYDVKM. CDR3 coding DNA: TGTGCCAGCAGTTCCCGGGATAGCGGGAACTACAATGAGCAGTTCTTC. Translated: CASSSRDSGNYNEQFF.

The rearrangement links TRBV5-1 to TRBJ2-5, with 12 bases fitting TRBD2. Germline CDR1 is SGHRS and CDR2 is YFSETQ. The CDR3 has 16 amino acids. V shed 1 base and J 3 bases; nucleotides not matched to a gene: 4. The CDR3 DNA reads TGCGCCAGCAGCTTGTTGGGACTAGCGGGTGAAGAGACCCAGTACTTC. It translates to CASSLLGLAGEETQYF.

This chain uses TRBV7-9 with TRBJ2-7, with TRBD2 matching 14 bases. The CDR3 runs 15 residues. V trimming: 5 bases; J trimming: 3 bases; junction bases outside the gene matches: 3. Germline V gene data show CDR1 as SEHNR and CDR2 as FQNEAQ (reference sequence). CDR3: CASSDGTSGGYEQYV. CDR3 nucleotide sequence: TGTGCCAGCAGCGACGGGACTAGCGGGGGCTACGAGCAGTACGTC.

The chain recombines TRBV7-2 with TRBJ1-2, with 8 bases that match TRBD1. The length of the CDR3 is 14 residues. V lost 4 bases to trimming and J lost 6 bases; unmatched junction nucleotides: 7. CDR1 and CDR2 (germline): SGHTA, FQGNSA. The CDR3 protein is CASSSDRGRHGYTF. The CDR3 DNA follows: TGTGCCAGCAGCTCTGACAGGGGCCGACATGGCTACACCTTC.

The chain employs TRBV27 and TRBJ1-1; the D gene is possibly TRBD1 (6 bases). Germline V CDR1 and CDR2: MNHEY, SMNVEV (reference sequence). With 4 bases removed from V and 1 base from J, the gap between germline ends came to 10 bases. This CDR3 is 14 amino acids long. CDR3 sequence (DNA): TGTGCCAGCAGTTACGGGACACCGAACACTGAAGCTTTCTTT. This gives the protein CASSYGTPNTEAFF.

CDR3 loop: CASSQDQTNEKLFF. In nucleotides, the CDR3 is TGCGCCAGCAGCCAAGACCAGACTAATGAAAAACTGTTTTTT. The chain combines TRBV4-1 with TRBJ1-4; D gene ambiguous. V dropped 0 bases and J dropped 2 bases, with 4 bases sitting between them. There are 14 residues in the CDR3. Looked up from germline, CDR1 is MGHRA and CDR2 is YSYEKL.

V is TRBV30 and J is TRBJ1-1; no reliable D call. The V gene lost 4 bases and the J gene lost 1 base, with 7 bases spanning the gap. Germline lookup yields CDR1 GTSNPN and CDR2 SVGIG (reference sequence). CDR3 size: 12 residues. CDR3 coding DNA: TGTGCCTGGAATCCCAGGAACACTGAAGCTTTCTTT. Protein product: CAWNPRNTEAFF.

This chain's CDR3 is CASTRTRGGTGDTQYF. The CDR3 bases are TGTGCCAGCACCAGAACTAGGGGGGGCACGGGAGATACGCAGTATTTT. The J gene is TRBJ2-3, the V gene TRBV7-9; weak D call: TRBD2 (7 bases). The V end was cut by 7 bases, the J end by 5 bases, with 22 bases between. This CDR3 contains 16 residues. Germline CDR1 is SEHNR and CDR2 is FQNEAQ (reference sequence).

This sequence joins TRBV7-9 and TRBJ2-3; maybe TRBD1 (6 bases). Trimming left V 1 base short and J 6 bases short, with 11 bases between. The CDR3 loop spans 14 amino acids. Germline V lookup: CDR1 SEHNR, CDR2 FQNEAQ (reference sequence). The CDR3 nucleotides are TGTGCCAGCAGCTTAGTAGGGGGACCGGATACGCAGTATTTT. Translated: CASSLVGGPDTQYF.

The chain recombines TRBV27 with TRBJ1-2, with D possibly being TRBD1 (5 bases). V gave up 2 bases and J gave up 5 bases, with 18 bases separating them. Germline assignment: CDR1 MNHEY and CDR2 SMNVEV (reference sequence). This CDR3 has 16 amino acids. DNA of the CDR3: TGTGCCAGCAGTTTAGGGGCCCTAGGGCACCTTTATGGCTACACCTTC. Amino acids: CASSLGALGHLYGYTF.

Only one count was recorded for this clone. The chain joins TRBV19 to TRBJ2-5; 7 bases are a match to TRBD2. Germline V lookup: CDR1 LNHDA, CDR2 SQIVND (reference sequence). The CDR3 length is 15 residues. V dropped 10 bases and J dropped 2; count of bases not matched to a gene: 13. The CDR3 DNA reads as TGTGCCACCCGGGGGAGGGCAGGAGGGCAAGAGACCCAGTACTTC. Residues: CATRGRAGGQETQYF.

J is TRBJ1-6 and V is TRBV13; D is unresolved. The CDR3 runs to 14 residues. V lost 5 bases to trimming and J lost 8 bases, with 13 bases between them. CDR1 PRHDT and CDR2 FYEKMQ come from the germline V gene (reference sequence). The CDR3 here is CASSQGSVYSPLHF. In nucleotides, the CDR3 is TGTGCCAGCAGCCAAGGGAGTGTTTATTCACCCCTCCACTTT.

The rearrangement links TRBV29-1 to TRBJ2-1, with D tentatively TRBD1 (6 bases). With 5 bases removed from V and 8 bases from J, the gap between germline ends came to 16 bases. The CDR3 contains 13 residues. CDR1 is SQVTM and CDR2 is ANQGSEA in the germline V gene. Written as DNA, the CDR3 is TGCAGCGTTTACGTTACCAGGGGCCATGAGCAGTTCTTC. Translation gives CSVYVTRGHEQFF.